The source of this TCR beta chain is a study of beta chain features in type 1 diabetes. Study in general: Sorted cells numbering over 95,000,000 were examined across all samples. Study-wide results and caveats: Moderate yet significant TCRB CDR3 shortening was seen in Type 1 diabetes patients in all four CD4+ subsets.

Expressed TCRB transcripts were sequenced, since all the RNA that had been isolated was reverse transcribed. Profiled with immunoSEQ multiplex PCR; TCRdb holds only in-frame clones, not every one. The table includes a few hundred thousand clones, approximately 24% detected once. This clone was seen a few times. The antigen remains undetermined. In total, each donor contributed a single heparinised blood draw that averaged approximately 120 mL. All of the sorted populations showed purity greater than 98%. There are 12 residues in the CDR3. V gave up 5 bases and J gave up 5 bases, with 8 bases separating them. Germline-derived CDR1 and CDR2 are LGHNA and YNFKEQ.

This chain links TRBV4-2 with TRBJ2-3; a weak D match, TRBD1 (5 bases). Sequencing was done on a sample of naive CD4+ T cells from blood. The origin of this receptor is a woman younger than 45 with type 1 diabetes. CDR3 nucleotides: TGTGCCAGCAGCACAGGTCAAGATACGCAGTATTTT. It specifies CASSTGQDTQYF.